The 30 T cell receptor beta chains in this list originate from one sample, sequenced in a study of chemoradiotherapy in HPV16-positive cancers. The assay was immunoSEQ multiplex PCR, and TCRdb's table has in-frame clones only and misses some. The data contain around 7,700 clones, about three quarters of them singletons. Sampling was performed from a patient who underwent chemoradiotherapy. Source of these receptors: a human donor with HPV-associated anogenital cancer.

The rearrangement links TRBV7-3 to TRBJ2-1, with TRBD2 as a possible D gene (5 bases). Trimming stripped 3 bases from V and 9 bases from J, with 12 bases between. CDR1 and CDR2 (germline): SGHTA, FQGTGA. The CDR3 has 13 residues. The CDR3 spells CASSFTRIGEQFF. The CDR3 DNA is TGTGCCAGCAGCTTTACTAGGATCGGTGAGCAGTTCTTC.

The chain employs TRBV11-1 and TRBJ2-7, with 11 bases fitting TRBD1. The CDR3 is made up of 14 amino acids. J lost 6 bases, V lost 4 bases, and 5 bases had no gene match. CDR1 and CDR2 (germline): SGHAT, FQDESV (reference sequence). For the CDR3, the DNA is TGTGCCAGCAGCTCCCGGACAGGGGGCTCCGAGCAGTACTTC. This translates into CASSSRTGGSEQYF.

By share of the sample, this clone is large (0.1 to 1%). The gene calls are TRBV29-1 and TRBJ1-2; no firm D call. V lost 8 bases and J lost 6, with 16 bases in between. The CDR3 has 12 amino acids. Germline V gene data show CDR1 as SQVTM and CDR2 as ANQGSEA. The CDR3 here is CSPDPVRDGYTF. As DNA, the CDR3 is TGCAGCCCCGACCCAGTTCGGGATGGCTACACCTTC. The entire variable domain, with the rest obtained from reference TRBV29-1 and TRBJ1-2, is as follows: SAVISQKPSRDICQRGTSLTIQCQVDSQVTMMFWYRQQPGQSLTLIATANQGSEATYESGFVIDKFPISRPNLTFSTLTVSNMSPEDSSIYLCSPDPVRDGYTFGSGTRLTVV.

This sequence joins TRBV2 and TRBJ2-3; D perhaps matches TRBD2 (6 bases). Germline CDR1 reads SNHLY; CDR2 reads FYNNEI. Between the trimmed V and J ends, which lost 5 bases and 0 bases, there was a span of 12 bases. The CDR3 has 15 amino acids. The CDR3 sequence is CASSILASSTDTQYF. The CDR3 coding sequence is TGTGCCAGCAGTATACTAGCATCTAGCACAGATACGCAGTATTTT.

The J gene is TRBJ2-1, the V gene TRBV19; 9 bases line up with TRBD2. This CDR3 has 17 residues. V shed 7 bases, J shed 0 bases, and the junction held 10 bases outside the gene matches. Germline lookup yields CDR1 LNHDA and CDR2 SQIVND (reference sequence). CDR3 nucleotides: TGTGCCAGTATAAGTCGGAGCGGGGGGAACTCCTACAATGAGCAGTTCTTC. Translation gives CASISRSGGNSYNEQFF.

V is TRBV30 and J is TRBJ1-5; a possible D gene is TRBD1 (6 bases). V lost 0 bases, J lost 3 bases, and 12 bases lay in between. CDR1 is GTSNPN and CDR2 is SVGIG in the germline V gene (reference sequence). The CDR3 runs to 15 residues. The DNA for the CDR3 is TGTGCCTGGAGTGTACAACGGACAGTCAATCAGCCCCAGCATTTT. Translation gives CAWSVQRTVNQPQHF.

The chain recombines TRBV27 with TRBJ2-3; D possibly corresponds to TRBD2 (5 bases). Trimming cost V 5 bases and J 1 base, with 16 bases left between them. This CDR3 is built from 16 residues. Germline assignment: CDR1 MNHEY and CDR2 SMNVEV (reference sequence). CDR3 nucleotide sequence: TGTGCCAGCAGTGAGACCGGACTCTCCCGCACAGATACGCAGTATTTT. Translating gives CASSETGLSRTDTQYF.

The gene calls are TRBV6-1 and TRBJ1-2; 7 nucleotides match TRBD1. CDR3 length: 15 amino acids. With 5 bases clipped from V and 3 bases from J, the junction kept 9 bases outside the gene matches. Germline values: CDR1 MNHNS, CDR2 SASEGT. The CDR3 region has the DNA TGTGCCAGCAGTTTAACAGGGGATTCATACTATGGCTACACCTTC. Translated: CASSLTGDSYYGYTF.

CDR3 bases: TGTGCCAGCATCGAAGGGGGTTTGGCGAACACCGGGGAGCTGTTTTTT. As protein: CASIEGGLANTGELFF. J is TRBJ2-2 and V is TRBV28; D might be TRBD1 (6 bases). The CDR3 loop spans 16 amino acids. Per the germline V gene, CDR1 is MDHEN and CDR2 is SYDVKM. V lost 7 bases and J lost 0, with 15 bases in between.

This rearrangement joins TRBV7-2 to TRBJ2-7, with D perhaps assigned TRBD1 or TRBD2 (7 bases each). This CDR3 has 16 residues. Trimming shortened V by 2 bases and J by 2 bases, and 16 bases separated the two germline ends. Per the germline V gene, CDR1 is SGHTA and CDR2 is FQGNSA. CDR3 coding DNA: TGTGCCAGCAGCTTACAAGGAGCGGGGACAGCCTACGAGCAGTACTTC. Translated, it gives CASSLQGAGTAYEQYF.

V usage is TRBV28 and J usage is TRBJ1-2, with 8 bases fitting TRBD1. Per germline, CDR1 MDHEN and CDR2 SYDVKM. V lost 10 bases and J lost 2; bases outside the gene matches: 3. The CDR3 totals 12 residues. In DNA, the CDR3 is TGTGCCACCCAGGGGGCGAACTATGGCTACACCTTC. The encoded protein is CATQGANYGYTF.

The rearrangement uses TRBV6-5 and TRBJ1-1, with a weak D call TRBD1 (5 bases). CDR3 length: 12 residues. V lost 2 bases and J 10 bases, leaving 11 bases between the germline ends. Germline loops: CDR1 MNHEY, CDR2 SVGAGI. In DNA form, the CDR3 reads TGTGCCAGCAGTTACCAGGGTATGGTAGCTTTCTTT. It encodes CASSYQGMVAFF.

The CDR3 region has the DNA TGCGCCAGCAGCGGGTCCGGGACTAGCAACGAGCAGTACTTC. Translating gives CASSGSGTSNEQYF. V is TRBV5-1 and J is TRBJ2-7; 9 positions match TRBD2. The junction had 7 bases not matched to a gene; V was cut back by 4 bases and J by 5 bases. Germline V CDR1 and CDR2: SGHRS, YFSETQ. The length of the CDR3 is 14 residues.

The J gene is TRBJ1-2, the V gene TRBV4-1; TRBD1 is a possible D gene (5 bases). The germline gives CDR1 MGHRA, CDR2 YSYEKL. V was shortened by 3 bases and J by 0 bases, with 17 bases between the two germline ends. The CDR3 has 17 amino acids. CDR3 region: CASSQRGQLQPNYGYTF. CDR3 nucleotide sequence: TGCGCCAGCAGCCAGAGAGGACAACTCCAACCTAACTATGGCTACACCTTC.

The rearrangement links TRBV5-8 to TRBJ1-5; D not resolved. The germline V and J ends were trimmed by 6 bases and 0 bases, with 13 bases remaining between them. The CDR3 is made up of 15 amino acids. Germline loops: CDR1 SGHTS, CDR2 YDEGEE. The CDR3: CASTEAGYSNQPQHF. CDR3 DNA: TGTGCCAGCACGGAGGCGGGCTATAGCAATCAGCCCCAGCATTTT.

This clone has only a few counts. V gene TRBV5-1 combines with J gene TRBJ2-5, with D perhaps TRBD1 (6 bases). The CDR3 contains 14 residues. The V gene lost 4 bases and the J gene lost 2 bases, with 12 bases spanning the gap. Per the germline V gene, CDR1 is SGHRS and CDR2 is YFSETQ. The CDR3 DNA sequence: TGCGCCAGCAGCGGCGGACAGTTTCAAGAGACCCAGTACTTC. It specifies CASSGGQFQETQYF.

This chain joins TRBV28 and TRBJ1-3; D not resolved. This CDR3 has 13 amino acids. Germline CDR1 and CDR2: MDHEN and SYDVKM. The V end was cut by 1 base, the J end by 4 bases, with 5 bases between. In DNA, the CDR3 is TGTGCCAGCAGTTTATTCCGAGGAAACACCATATATTTT. It translates to CASSLFRGNTIYF.

J is TRBJ1-2 and V is TRBV29-1; D uncertain. The CDR3 spans 11 residues. The V and J ends lost 2 bases and 8 bases respectively, with 9 bases between them. Germline-derived CDR1 and CDR2 are SQVTM and ANQGSEA. The DNA for the CDR3 is TGCAGCGTTGAAAGGGATATCGGCTACACCTTC. This encodes CSVERDIGYTF.

The chain uses TRBV11-2 and TRBJ2-2; D tentatively fits TRBD1 or TRBD2 (6 bases each). V gave up 2 bases and J gave up 5 bases, with 15 bases separating them. Germline V gene data show CDR1 as SGHAT and CDR2 as FQNNGV. The CDR3 is 16 residues long. CDR3 sequence: CASSLYPRGGTGELFF. The CDR3 region has the DNA TGTGCCAGCAGCTTATACCCAAGAGGGGGGACCGGGGAGCTGTTTTTT.

This clone was seen only a few times. V is TRBV29-1 and J is TRBJ2-5; 8 bases line up with TRBD1. From germline, CDR1 is SQVTM and CDR2 ANQGSEA. The CDR3 consists of 14 residues. V lost 5 bases, J lost 2 bases, and 7 bases stayed unmatched. CDR3 in amino acids: CSVRGQGGQETQYF. CDR3 coding DNA: TGCAGCGTTAGAGGACAGGGTGGGCAAGAGACCCAGTACTTC.

This chain uses TRBV19 with TRBJ2-5; D possibly corresponds to TRBD2 (6 bases). V was pared by 2 bases and J by 0 bases, with 13 bases between. The CDR3 length is 16 residues. Germline assignment: CDR1 LNHDA and CDR2 SQIVND (reference sequence). The CDR3 DNA reads TGTGCCAGTAGTATATTGACTAGAGGGAACCAAGAGACCCAGTACTTC. Protein: CASSILTRGNQETQYF.

This clone was observed once. The chain carries TRBV2 and TRBJ1-5; TRBD1 matches 8 bases. Unmatched junction bases numbered 1, after V lost 6 bases and J lost 3 bases. Per germline, CDR1 SNHLY and CDR2 FYNNEI. The CDR3 has 13 residues. CDR3 in DNA: TGTGCCAGCAGGGGACAGGCCAATCAGCCCCAGCATTTT. Translating gives CASRGQANQPQHF.

This chain uses TRBV5-6 with TRBJ2-1; 10 positions agree with TRBD1. Germline CDR1 SGHDT, CDR2 YYEEEE. The V and J ends lost 4 bases and 9 bases, in that order; junction bases with no gene match: 10. There are 15 residues in the CDR3. CDR3 amino acids: CASSPLGTGVGEQFF. CDR3 nucleotides: TGTGCCAGCAGCCCCCTCGGGACAGGGGTGGGTGAGCAGTTCTTC.

The chain joins TRBV9 to TRBJ2-3; D call uncertain. Germline-derived CDR1 and CDR2 are SGDLS and YYNGEE. The CDR3 loop spans 13 amino acids. V was trimmed by 7 bases and J by 0 bases, leaving 9 bases between them. This CDR3 is CASRRTSTDTQYF. DNA of the CDR3: TGTGCCAGCCGTCGTACTAGCACAGATACGCAGTATTTT.

This clone turned up a few times. This chain links TRBV10-2 with TRBJ2-7, with TRBD2 matching over 9 bases. The CDR3 consists of 14 residues. V gave up 5 bases and J gave up 0 bases; unmatched junction bases: 2. Per the germline V gene, CDR1 is WSHSY and CDR2 is SAAADI. The CDR3 reads CASSLAGDSYEQYF. Here the CDR3 DNA reads TGCGCCAGCAGTTTAGCGGGGGACTCCTACGAGCAGTACTTC.

The chain has TRBV6-1 and TRBJ2-1; tentatively, D is TRBD1 or TRBD2 (5 bases each). This CDR3 has 15 amino acids. Trimming shortened V by 7 bases and J by 10 bases, and 23 bases separated the two germline ends. Germline CDR1 reads MNHNS; CDR2 reads SASEGT. The DNA of the CDR3 is TGTGCCAGCAAAGGGGACCTAGGACAAAAAAAGGAGCAGTTCTTC. It yields the protein CASKGDLGQKKEQFF.

This clone was observed once. The chain has TRBV5-4 and TRBJ1-2, with D possibly matching TRBD1 (6 bases). The ends were cut back, 4 bases at V and 7 bases at J, with 17 bases in the middle. Germline CDR1 reads SGHNT; CDR2 reads YYREEE (reference sequence). The CDR3 covers 14 residues. CDR3 coding DNA: TGTGCCAGCAGCACAGCGGGGGGCCCCAGTGGCTACACCTTC. Amino acid sequence: CASSTAGGPSGYTF.

This chain connects TRBV18 to TRBJ2-1, with 11 bases identical to TRBD1. Germline V lookup: CDR1 KGHSH, CDR2 LQKENI. This CDR3 has 19 residues. V lost 3 bases and J lost 7; bases outside the gene matches: 17. The CDR3: CASSPLAPSGTGGWNEQFF. Written as DNA, the CDR3 is TGTGCCAGCTCACCTCTCGCCCCGAGCGGGACAGGGGGATGGAATGAGCAGTTCTTC.

V and J are TRBV6-6 and TRBJ2-7; D tentatively reads TRBD1 or TRBD2 (5 bases each). The CDR3 contains 16 residues. Per the germline V gene, CDR1 is MNHNY and CDR2 is SVGAGI (reference sequence). The V end lost 5 bases, the J end lost 4 bases, and 21 bases lay between the germline ends. CDR3 region: CASSGAISGTKYEQYF. The CDR3 coding sequence is TGTGCCAGCAGTGGGGCCATTTCCGGGACCAAATACGAGCAGTACTTC.

This clone appeared a single time. The V call is TRBV5-1, the J call TRBJ2-7; the match to TRBD1 covers 8 bases. The CDR3 contains 15 residues. J was trimmed by 3 bases and V by 1 base; bases with no gene match: 6. Germline-derived CDR1 and CDR2 are SGHRS and YFSETQ. In DNA form, the CDR3 reads TGCGCCAGCAGCTTGATCGGGACAGGCGGCTACGAGCAGTACTTC. This translates into CASSLIGTGGYEQYF.